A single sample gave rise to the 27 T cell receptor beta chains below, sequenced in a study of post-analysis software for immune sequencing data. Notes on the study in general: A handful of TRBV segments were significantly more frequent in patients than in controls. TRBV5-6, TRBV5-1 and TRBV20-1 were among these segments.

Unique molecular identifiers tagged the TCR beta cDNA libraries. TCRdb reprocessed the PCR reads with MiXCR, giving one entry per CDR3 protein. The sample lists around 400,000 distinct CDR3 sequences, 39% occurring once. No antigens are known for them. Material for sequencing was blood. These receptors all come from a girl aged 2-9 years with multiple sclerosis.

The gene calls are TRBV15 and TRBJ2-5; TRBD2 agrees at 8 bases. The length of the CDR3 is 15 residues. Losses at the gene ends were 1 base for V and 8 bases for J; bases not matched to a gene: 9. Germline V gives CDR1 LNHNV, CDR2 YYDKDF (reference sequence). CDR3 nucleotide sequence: TGTGCCACCAGCAGAGGAGAGCGGGGGTTTTTAACCCAGTACTTC. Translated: CATSRGERGFLTQYF.

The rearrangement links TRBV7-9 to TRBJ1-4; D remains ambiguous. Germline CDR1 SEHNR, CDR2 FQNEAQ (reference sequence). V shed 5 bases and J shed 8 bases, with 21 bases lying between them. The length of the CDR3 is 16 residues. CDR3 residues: CASSPISRAPREKLFF. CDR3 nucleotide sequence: TGTGCCAGCAGCCCTATCAGCCGGGCTCCTAGGGAAAAACTGTTTTTT.

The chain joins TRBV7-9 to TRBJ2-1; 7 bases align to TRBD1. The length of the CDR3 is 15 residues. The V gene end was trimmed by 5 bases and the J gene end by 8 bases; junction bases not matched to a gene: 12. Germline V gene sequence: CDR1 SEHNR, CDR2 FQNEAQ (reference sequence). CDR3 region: CASSPPGQPSDEQFF. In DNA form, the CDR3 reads TGTGCCAGCAGCCCTCCGGGACAGCCCTCCGATGAGCAGTTCTTC.

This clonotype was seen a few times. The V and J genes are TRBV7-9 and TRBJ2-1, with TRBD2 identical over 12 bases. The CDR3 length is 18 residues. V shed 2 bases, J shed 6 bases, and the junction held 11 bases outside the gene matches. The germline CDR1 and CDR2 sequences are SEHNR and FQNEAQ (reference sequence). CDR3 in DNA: TGTGCCAGCAGCTTAACCCCCGGACTAGCGGGGAAGGGCAATGAGCAGTTCTTC. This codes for CASSLTPGLAGKGNEQFF.

The CDR3 nucleotides are TGTGCCAGCTTGGGTGGGTCCTACAATGAGCAGTTCTTC. Encoded protein: CASLGGSYNEQFF. The V and J genes are TRBV12-3 or TRBV12-4 and TRBJ2-1; D ambiguous. The CDR3 spans 13 residues. V lost 8 bases and J 1 base, leaving 9 bases between the germline ends.

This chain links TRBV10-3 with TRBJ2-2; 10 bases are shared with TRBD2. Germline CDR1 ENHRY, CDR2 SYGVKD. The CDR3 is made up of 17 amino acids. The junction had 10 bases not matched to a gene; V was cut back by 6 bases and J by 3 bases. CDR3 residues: CAISFSGGIWDTGELFF. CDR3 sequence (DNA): TGTGCCATCAGCTTTAGCGGGGGGATCTGGGACACCGGGGAGCTGTTTTTT.

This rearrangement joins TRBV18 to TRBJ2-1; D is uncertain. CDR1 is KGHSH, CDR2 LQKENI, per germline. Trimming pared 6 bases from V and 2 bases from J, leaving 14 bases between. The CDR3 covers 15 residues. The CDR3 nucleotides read TGTGCCAGCTCCCTACCTGGCTGTACCTACAATGAGCAGTTCTTC. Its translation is CASSLPGCTYNEQFF. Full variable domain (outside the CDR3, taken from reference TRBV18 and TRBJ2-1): NAGVMQNPRHLVRRRGQEARLRCSPMKGHSHVYWYRQLPEEGLKFMVYLQKENIIDESGMPKERFSAEFPKEGPSILRIQQVVRGDSAAYFCASSLPGCTYNEQFFGPGTRLTVL.

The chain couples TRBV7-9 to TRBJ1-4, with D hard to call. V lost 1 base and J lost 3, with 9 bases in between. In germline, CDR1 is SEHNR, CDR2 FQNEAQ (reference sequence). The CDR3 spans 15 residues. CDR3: CASSLGPGANEKLFF. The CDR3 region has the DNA TGTGCCAGCAGCTTAGGGCCAGGAGCTAATGAAAAACTGTTTTTT.

The CDR3 sequence is CASSLADYSEQYF. The CDR3 DNA follows: TGTGCCAGCAGCTTAGCGGATTACAGCGAGCAGTACTTC. The gene calls are TRBV7-8 and TRBJ2-4; no firm D call. The J call could be wrong; TRBJ2-7 is a better fit for the DNA end. Germline V gene lookup returns CDR1 SGHVS and CDR2 FQNEAQ. The CDR3 runs to 13 residues.

CDR3 DNA: TGTGCCAGCAGCTTAGGATGGGCGGAATACAATGAGCAGTTCTTC. Translated, it gives CASSLGWAEYNEQFF. This chain uses TRBV11-3 with TRBJ2-1; the D is unclear. Looked up from germline, CDR1 is SGHNT and CDR2 is YENEEA. This CDR3 contains 15 residues. Trimming cost V 1 base and J 4 bases, with 11 bases left between them. The variable domain in full, completed from reference TRBV11-3 and TRBJ2-1, reads EAGVVQSPRYKIIEKKQPVAFWCNPISGHNTLYWYLQNLGQGPELLIRYENEEAVDDSQLPKDRFSAERLKGVDSTLKIQPAELGDSAVYLCASSLGWAEYNEQFFGPGTRLTVL.

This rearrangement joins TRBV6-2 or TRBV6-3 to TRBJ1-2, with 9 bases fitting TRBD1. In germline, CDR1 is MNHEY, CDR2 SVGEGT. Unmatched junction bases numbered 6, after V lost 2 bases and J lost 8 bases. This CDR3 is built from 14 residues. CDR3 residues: CASSYGQGISGYTF. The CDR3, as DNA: TGTGCCAGCAGTTACGGACAGGGGATAAGCGGCTACACCTTC.

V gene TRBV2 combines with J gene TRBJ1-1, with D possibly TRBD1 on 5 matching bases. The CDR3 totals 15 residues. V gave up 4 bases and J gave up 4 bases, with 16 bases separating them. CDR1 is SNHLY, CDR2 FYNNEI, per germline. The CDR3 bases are TGTGCCAGCAGTGGCAGGGCGGGTACCGGCACTGAAGCTTTCTTT. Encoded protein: CASSGRAGTGTEAFF.

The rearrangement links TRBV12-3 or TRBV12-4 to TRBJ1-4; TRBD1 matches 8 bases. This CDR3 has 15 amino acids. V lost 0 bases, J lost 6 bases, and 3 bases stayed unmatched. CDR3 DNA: TGTGCCAGCAGTTTAGCCAGGGGGCTTCATGAAAAACTGTTTTTT. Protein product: CASSLARGLHEKLFF.

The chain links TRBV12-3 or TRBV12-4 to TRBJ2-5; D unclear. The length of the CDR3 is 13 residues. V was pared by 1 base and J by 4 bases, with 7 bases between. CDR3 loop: CASSLVRLETQYF. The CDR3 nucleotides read TGTGCCAGCAGTTTAGTCCGGTTAGAGACCCAGTACTTC.

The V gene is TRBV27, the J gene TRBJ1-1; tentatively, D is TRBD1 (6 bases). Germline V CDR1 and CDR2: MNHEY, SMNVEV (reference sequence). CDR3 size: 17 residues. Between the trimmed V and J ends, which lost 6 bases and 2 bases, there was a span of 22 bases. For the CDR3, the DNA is TGTGCCAGCAGCCGGACCCCTAACAGGGCCATAAACACTGAAGCTTTCTTT. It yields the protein CASSRTPNRAINTEAFF.

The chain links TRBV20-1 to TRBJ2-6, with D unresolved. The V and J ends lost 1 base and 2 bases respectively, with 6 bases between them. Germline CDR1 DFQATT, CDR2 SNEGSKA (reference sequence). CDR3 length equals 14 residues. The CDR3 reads CSARVTTGANVLTF. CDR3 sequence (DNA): TGCAGTGCTAGAGTAACAACTGGGGCCAACGTCCTGACTTTC.

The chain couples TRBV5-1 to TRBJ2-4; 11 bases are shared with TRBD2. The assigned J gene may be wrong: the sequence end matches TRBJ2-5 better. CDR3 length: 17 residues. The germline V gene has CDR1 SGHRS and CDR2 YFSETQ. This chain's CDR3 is CASSLGTGTSGQETQYF. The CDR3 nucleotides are TGCGCCAGCAGCTTGGGAACCGGGACTAGCGGTCAAGAGACCCAGTACTTC.

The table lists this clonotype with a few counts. CDR3 sequence: CASSWGVWETQYF. The CDR3 DNA reads TGTGCCAGCAGCTGGGGAGTATGGGAGACCCAGTACTTC. V and J are TRBV7-9 and TRBJ2-5; TRBD2 might be the D (5 bases). Trimming took 4 bases from V and 5 from J, leaving 11 bases between them. The germline V gene encodes CDR1 SEHNR and CDR2 FQNEAQ (reference sequence). This CDR3 comprises 13 residues. Filled out from reference TRBV7-9 and TRBJ2-5, the complete variable domain reads DTGVSQNPRHKITKRGQNVTFRCDPISEHNRLYWYRQTLGQGPEFLTYFQNEAQLEKSRLLSDRFSAERPKGSFSTLEIQRTEQGDSAMYLCASSWGVWETQYFGPGTRLLVL.

In DNA, the CDR3 is TGTGCCAGCAGCCATCTTCCGGGACAGGGGTCCTACAATGAGCAGTTCTTC. It encodes CASSHLPGQGSYNEQFF. This chain links TRBV14 with TRBJ2-1; the match to TRBD1 covers 10 bases. The CDR3 totals 17 residues. With 3 bases clipped from V and 1 base from J, the junction kept 6 bases outside the gene matches. CDR1 is SGHDN, CDR2 FVKESK, per germline.

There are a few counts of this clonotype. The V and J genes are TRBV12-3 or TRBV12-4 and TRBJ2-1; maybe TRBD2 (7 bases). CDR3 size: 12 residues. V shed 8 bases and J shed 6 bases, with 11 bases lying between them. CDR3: CASEGGANEQFF. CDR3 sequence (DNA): TGTGCCAGCGAGGGGGGGGCCAATGAGCAGTTCTTC.

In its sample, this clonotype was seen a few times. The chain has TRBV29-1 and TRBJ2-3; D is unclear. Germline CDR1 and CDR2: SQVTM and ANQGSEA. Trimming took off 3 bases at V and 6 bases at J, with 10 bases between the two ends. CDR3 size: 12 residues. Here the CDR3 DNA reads TGCAGCGTTGAGAATTTATGGGATACGCAGTATTTT. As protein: CSVENLWDTQYF.

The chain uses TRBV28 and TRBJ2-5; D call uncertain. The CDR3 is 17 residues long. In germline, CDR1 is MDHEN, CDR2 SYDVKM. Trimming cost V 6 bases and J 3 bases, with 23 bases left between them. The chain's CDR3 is CASSQTPQQKPKETQYF. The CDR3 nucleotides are TGTGCCAGCAGCCAAACCCCGCAACAGAAGCCTAAAGAGACCCAGTACTTC.

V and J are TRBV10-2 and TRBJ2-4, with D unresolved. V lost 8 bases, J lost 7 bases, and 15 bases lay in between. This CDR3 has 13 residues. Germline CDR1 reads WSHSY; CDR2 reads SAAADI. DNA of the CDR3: TGCGCCAGCTCTCCCAGCAGTGGGAACATTCAGTACTTC. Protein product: CASSPSSGNIQYF.

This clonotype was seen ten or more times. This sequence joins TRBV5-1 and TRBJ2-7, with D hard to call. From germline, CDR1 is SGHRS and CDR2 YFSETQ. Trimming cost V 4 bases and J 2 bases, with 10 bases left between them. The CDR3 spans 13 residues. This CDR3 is CASSTGQTYEQYF. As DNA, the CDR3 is TGCGCCAGCAGCACGGGCCAGACCTACGAGCAGTACTTC. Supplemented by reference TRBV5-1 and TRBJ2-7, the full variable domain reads KAGVTQTPRYLIKTRGQQVTLSCSPISGHRSVSWYQQTPGQGLQFLFEYFSETQRNKGNFPGRFSGRQFSNSRSEMNVSTLELGDSALYLCASSTGQTYEQYFGPGTRLTVT.

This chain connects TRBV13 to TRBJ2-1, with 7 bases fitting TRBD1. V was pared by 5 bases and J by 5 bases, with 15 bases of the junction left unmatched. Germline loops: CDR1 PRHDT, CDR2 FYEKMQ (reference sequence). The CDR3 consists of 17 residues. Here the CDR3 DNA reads TGTGCCAGCAGCCCACAGGGGCGGGCGCTTGCCCACAATGAGCAGTTCTTC. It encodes CASSPQGRALAHNEQFF.

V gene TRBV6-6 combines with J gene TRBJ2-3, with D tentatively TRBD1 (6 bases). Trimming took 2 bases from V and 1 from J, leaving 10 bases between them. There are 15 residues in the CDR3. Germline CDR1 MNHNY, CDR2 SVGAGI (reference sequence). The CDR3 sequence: CASSYQGTGTDTQYF. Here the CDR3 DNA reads TGTGCCAGCAGTTACCAGGGGACGGGCACAGATACGCAGTATTTT.

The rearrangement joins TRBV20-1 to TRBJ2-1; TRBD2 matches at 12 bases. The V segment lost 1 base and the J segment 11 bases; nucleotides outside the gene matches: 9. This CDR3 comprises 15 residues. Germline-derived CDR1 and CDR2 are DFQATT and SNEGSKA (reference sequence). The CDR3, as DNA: TGCAGTGCTAGAGGAGGCCCCGGACTAGCGGGACAGCAGTTCTTC. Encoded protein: CSARGGPGLAGQQFF.